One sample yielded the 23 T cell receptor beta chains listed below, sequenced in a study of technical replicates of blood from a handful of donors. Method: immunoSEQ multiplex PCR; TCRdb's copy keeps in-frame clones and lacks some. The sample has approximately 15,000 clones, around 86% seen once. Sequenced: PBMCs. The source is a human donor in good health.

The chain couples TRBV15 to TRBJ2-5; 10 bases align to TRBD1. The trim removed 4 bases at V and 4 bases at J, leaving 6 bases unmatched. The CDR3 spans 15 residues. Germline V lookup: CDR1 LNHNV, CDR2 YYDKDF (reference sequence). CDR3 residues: CATSNDRGPAETQYF. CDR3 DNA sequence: TGTGCCACCAGCAACGACAGGGGGCCTGCAGAGACCCAGTACTTC.

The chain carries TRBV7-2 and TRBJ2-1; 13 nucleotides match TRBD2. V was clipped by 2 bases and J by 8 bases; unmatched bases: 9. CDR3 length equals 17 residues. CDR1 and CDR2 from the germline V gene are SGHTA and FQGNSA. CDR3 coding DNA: TGTGCCAGCAGCTTATCTAGGACTAGCGGGAGTGGGGATGAGCAGTTCTTC. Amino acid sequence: CASSLSRTSGSGDEQFF.

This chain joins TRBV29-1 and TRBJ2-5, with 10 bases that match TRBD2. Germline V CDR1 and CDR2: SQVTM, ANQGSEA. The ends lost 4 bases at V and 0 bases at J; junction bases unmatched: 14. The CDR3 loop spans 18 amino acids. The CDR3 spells CSVVYSSAGGPDQETQYF. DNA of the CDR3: TGCAGCGTTGTCTACAGTTCAGCGGGAGGGCCGGACCAAGAGACCCAGTACTTC.

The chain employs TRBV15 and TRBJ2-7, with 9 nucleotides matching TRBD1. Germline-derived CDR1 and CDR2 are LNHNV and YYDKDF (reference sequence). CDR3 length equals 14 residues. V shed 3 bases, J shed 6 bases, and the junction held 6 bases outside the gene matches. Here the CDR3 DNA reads TGTGCCACCAGCAGCGACAGGGGGTTTGCCGAGCAGTACTTC. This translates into CATSSDRGFAEQYF.

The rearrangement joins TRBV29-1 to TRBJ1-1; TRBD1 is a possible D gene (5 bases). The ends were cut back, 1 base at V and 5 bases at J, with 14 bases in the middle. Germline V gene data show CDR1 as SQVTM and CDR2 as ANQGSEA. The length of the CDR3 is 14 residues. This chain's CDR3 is CSVEGGGVGTEAFF. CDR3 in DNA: TGCAGCGTTGAAGGGGGGGGAGTAGGAACTGAAGCTTTCTTT.

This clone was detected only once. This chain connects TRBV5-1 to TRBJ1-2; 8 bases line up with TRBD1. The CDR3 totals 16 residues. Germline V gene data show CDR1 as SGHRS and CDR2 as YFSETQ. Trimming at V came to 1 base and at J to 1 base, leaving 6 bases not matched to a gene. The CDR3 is CASSLTGGEVNYGYTF. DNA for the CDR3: TGCGCCAGCAGCTTGACAGGGGGAGAGGTTAACTATGGCTACACCTTC.

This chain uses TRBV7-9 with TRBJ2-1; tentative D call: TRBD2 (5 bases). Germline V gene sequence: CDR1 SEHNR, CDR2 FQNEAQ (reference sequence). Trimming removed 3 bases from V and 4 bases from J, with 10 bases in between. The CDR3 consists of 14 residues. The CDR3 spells CASSLLADYNEQFF. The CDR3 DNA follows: TGTGCCAGCAGCTTGCTAGCAGATTACAATGAGCAGTTCTTC. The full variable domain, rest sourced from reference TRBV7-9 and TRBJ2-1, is DTGVSQNPRHKITKRGQNVTFRCDPISEHNRLYWYRQTLGQGPEFLTYFQNEAQLEKSRLLSDRFSAERPKGSFSTLEIQRTEQGDSAMYLCASSLLADYNEQFFGPGTRLTVL.

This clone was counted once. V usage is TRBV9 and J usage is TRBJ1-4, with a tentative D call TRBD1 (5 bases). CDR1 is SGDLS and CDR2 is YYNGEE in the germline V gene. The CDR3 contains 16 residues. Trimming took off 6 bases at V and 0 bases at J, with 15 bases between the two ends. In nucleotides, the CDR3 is TGTGCCAGCACCCCTGGTAGCAGGGCAACTAATGAAAAACTGTTTTTT. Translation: CASTPGSRATNEKLFF.

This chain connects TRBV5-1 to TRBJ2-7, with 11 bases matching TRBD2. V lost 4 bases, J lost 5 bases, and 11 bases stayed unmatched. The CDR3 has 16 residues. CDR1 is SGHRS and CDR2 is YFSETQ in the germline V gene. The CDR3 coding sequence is TGCGCCAGCAGCCCCGGCCCCGGACTAGCGGGCGACGAGCAGTACTTC. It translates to CASSPGPGLAGDEQYF.

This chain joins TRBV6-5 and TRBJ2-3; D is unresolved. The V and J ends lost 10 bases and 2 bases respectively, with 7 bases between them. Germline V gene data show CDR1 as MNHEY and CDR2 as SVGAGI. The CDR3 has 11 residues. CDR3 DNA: TGTGCCACCTATAACACAGATACGCAGTATTTT. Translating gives CATYNTDTQYF.

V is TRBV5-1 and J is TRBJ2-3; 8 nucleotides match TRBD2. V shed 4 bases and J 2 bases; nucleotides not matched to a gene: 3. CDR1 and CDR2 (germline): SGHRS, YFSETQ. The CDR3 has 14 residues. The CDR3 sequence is CASSPGLATDTQYF. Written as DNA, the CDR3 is TGCGCCAGCAGCCCCGGACTAGCCACAGATACGCAGTATTTT.

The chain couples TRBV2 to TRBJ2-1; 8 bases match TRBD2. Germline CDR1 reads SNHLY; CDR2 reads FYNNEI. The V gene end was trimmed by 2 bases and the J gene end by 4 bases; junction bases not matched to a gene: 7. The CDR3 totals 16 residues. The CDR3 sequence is CASSEFSSGYYNEQFF. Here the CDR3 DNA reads TGTGCCAGCAGTGAATTCTCTAGCGGGTATTACAATGAGCAGTTCTTC.

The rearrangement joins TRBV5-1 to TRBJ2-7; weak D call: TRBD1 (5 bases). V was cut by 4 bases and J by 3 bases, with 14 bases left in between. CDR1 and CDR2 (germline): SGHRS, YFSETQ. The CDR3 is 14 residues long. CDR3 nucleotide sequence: TGCGCCAGCAGCCCCAGGGCTGGGAACTACGAGCAGTACTTC. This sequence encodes CASSPRAGNYEQYF.

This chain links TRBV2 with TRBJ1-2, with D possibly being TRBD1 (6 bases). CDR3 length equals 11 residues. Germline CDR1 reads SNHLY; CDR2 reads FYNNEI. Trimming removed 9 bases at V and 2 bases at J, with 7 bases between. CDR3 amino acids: CASGGNYGYTF. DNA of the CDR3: TGTGCCAGTGGGGGCAACTATGGCTACACCTTC.

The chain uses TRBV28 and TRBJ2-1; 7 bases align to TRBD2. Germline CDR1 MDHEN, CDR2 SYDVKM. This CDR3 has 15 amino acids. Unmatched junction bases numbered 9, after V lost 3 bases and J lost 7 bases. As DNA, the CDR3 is TGTGCCAGCAGTTTTGGGGCGGGAGCTCCGAATGAGCAGTTCTTC. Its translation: CASSFGAGAPNEQFF. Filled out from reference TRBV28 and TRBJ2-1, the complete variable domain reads DVKVTQSSRYLVKRTGEKVFLECVQDMDHENMFWYRQDPGLGLRLIYFSYDVKMKEKGDIPEGYSVSREKKERFSLILESASTNQTSMYLCASSFGAGAPNEQFFGPGTRLTVL.

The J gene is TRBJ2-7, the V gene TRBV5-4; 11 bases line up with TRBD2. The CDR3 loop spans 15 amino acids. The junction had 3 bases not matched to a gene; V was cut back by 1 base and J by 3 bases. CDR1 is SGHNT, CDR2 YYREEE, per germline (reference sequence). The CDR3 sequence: CASSLKLAGDYEQYF. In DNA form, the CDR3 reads TGTGCCAGCAGCTTGAAACTAGCGGGGGACTACGAGCAGTACTTC.

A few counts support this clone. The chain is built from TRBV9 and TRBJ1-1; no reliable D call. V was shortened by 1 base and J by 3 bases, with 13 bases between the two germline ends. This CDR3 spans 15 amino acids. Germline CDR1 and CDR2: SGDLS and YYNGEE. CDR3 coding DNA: TGTGCCAGCAGCGTAACGGGGTCGGTGGACACTGAAGCTTTCTTT. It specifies CASSVTGSVDTEAFF.

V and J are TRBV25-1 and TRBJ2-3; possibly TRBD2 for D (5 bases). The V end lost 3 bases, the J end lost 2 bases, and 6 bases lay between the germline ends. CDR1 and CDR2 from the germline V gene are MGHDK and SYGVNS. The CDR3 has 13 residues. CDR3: CASSDGLTDTQYF. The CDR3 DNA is TGTGCCAGCAGTGACGGACTCACAGATACGCAGTATTTT.

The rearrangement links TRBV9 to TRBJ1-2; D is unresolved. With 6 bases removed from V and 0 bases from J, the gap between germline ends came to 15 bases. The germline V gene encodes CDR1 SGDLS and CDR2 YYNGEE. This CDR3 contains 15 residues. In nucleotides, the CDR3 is TGTGCCAGCACCCAAGATGGAGGAGCTAACTATGGCTACACCTTC. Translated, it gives CASTQDGGANYGYTF.

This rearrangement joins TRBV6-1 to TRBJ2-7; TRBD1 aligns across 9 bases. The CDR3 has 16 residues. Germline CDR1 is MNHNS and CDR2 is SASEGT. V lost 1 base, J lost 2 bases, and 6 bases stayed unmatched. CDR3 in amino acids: CASSEVAGTGPYEQYF. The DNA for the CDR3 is TGTGCCAGCAGTGAAGTTGCCGGGACAGGGCCCTACGAGCAGTACTTC.

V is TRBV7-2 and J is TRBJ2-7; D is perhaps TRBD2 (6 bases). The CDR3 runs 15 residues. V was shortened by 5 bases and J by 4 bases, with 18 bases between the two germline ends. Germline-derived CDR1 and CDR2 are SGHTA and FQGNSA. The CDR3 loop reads CASSRPPTGVYEQYF. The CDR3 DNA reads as TGTGCCAGCAGCCGACCCCCCACGGGGGTATACGAGCAGTACTTC.

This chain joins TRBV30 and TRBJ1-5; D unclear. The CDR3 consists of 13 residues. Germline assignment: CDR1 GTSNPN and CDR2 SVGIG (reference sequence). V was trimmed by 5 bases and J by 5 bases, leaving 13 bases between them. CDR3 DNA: TGTGCCTGGTCCGGGCGGGGAGATCAGCCCCAGCATTTT. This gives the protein CAWSGRGDQPQHF.

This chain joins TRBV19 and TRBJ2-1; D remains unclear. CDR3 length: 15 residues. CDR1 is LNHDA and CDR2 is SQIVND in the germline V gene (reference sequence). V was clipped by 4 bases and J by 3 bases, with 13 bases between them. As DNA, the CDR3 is TGTGCCAGTAGTACCCTTGGCGGCCTCTACAATGAGCAGTTCTTC. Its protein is CASSTLGGLYNEQFF.